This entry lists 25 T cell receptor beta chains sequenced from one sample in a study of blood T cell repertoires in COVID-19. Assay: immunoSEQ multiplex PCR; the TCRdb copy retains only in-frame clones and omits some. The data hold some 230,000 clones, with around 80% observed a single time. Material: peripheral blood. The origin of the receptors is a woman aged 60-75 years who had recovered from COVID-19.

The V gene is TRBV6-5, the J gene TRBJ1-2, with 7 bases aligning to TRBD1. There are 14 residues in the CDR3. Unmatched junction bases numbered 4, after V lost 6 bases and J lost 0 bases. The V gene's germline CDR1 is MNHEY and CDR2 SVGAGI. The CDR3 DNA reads TGTGCCAGCAGGAACAGGGGCCCTAACTATGGCTACACCTTC. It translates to CASRNRGPNYGYTF.

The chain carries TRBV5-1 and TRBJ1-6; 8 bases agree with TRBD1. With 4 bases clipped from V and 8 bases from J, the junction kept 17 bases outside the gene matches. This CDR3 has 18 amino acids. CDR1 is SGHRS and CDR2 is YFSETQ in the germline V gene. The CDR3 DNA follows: TGCGCCAGCAGCCGCGGGGAGGGGAGGGACAGGCGAGATTCACCCCTCCACTTT. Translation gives CASSRGEGRDRRDSPLHF.

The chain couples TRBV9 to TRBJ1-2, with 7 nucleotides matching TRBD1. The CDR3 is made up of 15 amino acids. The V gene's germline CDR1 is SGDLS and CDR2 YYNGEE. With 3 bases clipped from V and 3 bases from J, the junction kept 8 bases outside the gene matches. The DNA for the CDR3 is TGTGCCAGCAGCGCCCCGGGACAGACTTACTATGGCTACACCTTC. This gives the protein CASSAPGQTYYGYTF.

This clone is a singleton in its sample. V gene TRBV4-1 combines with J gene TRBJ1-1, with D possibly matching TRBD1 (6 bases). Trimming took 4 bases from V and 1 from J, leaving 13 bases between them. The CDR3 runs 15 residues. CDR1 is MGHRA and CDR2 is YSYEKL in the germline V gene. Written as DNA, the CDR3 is TGCGCCAGCAGCCGCCAGGGGTCGGGGAACACTGAAGCTTTCTTT. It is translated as CASSRQGSGNTEAFF.

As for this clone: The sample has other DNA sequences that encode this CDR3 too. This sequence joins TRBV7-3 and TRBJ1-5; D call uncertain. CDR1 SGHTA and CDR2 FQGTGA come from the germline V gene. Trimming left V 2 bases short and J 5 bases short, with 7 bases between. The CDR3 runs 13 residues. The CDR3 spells CASSLSPDQPQHF. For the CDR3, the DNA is TGTGCCAGCAGCTTATCGCCGGATCAGCCCCAGCATTTT.

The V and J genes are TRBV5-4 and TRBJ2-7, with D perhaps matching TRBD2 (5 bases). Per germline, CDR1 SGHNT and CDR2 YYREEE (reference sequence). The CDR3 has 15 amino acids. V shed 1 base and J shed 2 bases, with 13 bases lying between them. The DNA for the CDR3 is TGTGCCAGCAGCTTGATCAGCGGAAGAACCTACGAGCAGTACTTC. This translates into CASSLISGRTYEQYF. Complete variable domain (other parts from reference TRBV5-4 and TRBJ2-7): ETGVTQSPTHLIKTRGQQVTLRCSSQSGHNTVSWYQQALGQGPQFIFQYYREEENGRGNFPPRFSGLQFPNYSSELNVNALELDDSALYLCASSLISGRTYEQYFGPGTRLTVT.

The CDR3 DNA follows: TGTGCCAGCAGCCCTAACACAGCTAACTATGGCTACACCTTC. Its translation is CASSPNTANYGYTF. The chain joins TRBV7-6 to TRBJ1-2; D is unresolved. The germline V and J ends were trimmed by 5 bases and 0 bases, with 10 bases remaining between them. The CDR3 is made up of 14 amino acids. Germline-derived CDR1 and CDR2 are SGHVS and FNYEAQ.

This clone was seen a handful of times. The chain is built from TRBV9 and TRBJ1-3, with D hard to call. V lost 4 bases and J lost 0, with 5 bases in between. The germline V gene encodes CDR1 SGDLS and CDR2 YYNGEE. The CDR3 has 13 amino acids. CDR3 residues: CASSFNSGNTIYF. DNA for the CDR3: TGTGCCAGCAGCTTCAACTCTGGAAACACCATATATTTT. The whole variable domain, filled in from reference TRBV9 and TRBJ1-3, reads DSGVTQTPKHLITATGQRVTLRCSPRSGDLSVYWYQQSLDQGLQFLIQYYNGEERAKGNILERFSAQQFPDLHSELNLSSLELGDSALYFCASSFNSGNTIYFGEGSWLTVV.

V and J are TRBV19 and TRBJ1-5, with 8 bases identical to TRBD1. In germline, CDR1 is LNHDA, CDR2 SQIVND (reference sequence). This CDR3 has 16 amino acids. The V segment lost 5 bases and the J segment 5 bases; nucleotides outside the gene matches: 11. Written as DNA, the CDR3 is TGTGCCAGTAGTCCTTTCTCCCAGGGGGCGGATCAGCCCCAGCATTTT. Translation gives CASSPFSQGADQPQHF. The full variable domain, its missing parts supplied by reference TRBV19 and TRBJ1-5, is DGGITQSPKYLFRKEGQNVTLSCEQNLNHDAMYWYRQDPGQGLRLIYYSQIVNDFQKGDIAEGYSVSREKKESFPLTVTSAQKNPTAFYLCASSPFSQGADQPQHFGDGTRLSIL.

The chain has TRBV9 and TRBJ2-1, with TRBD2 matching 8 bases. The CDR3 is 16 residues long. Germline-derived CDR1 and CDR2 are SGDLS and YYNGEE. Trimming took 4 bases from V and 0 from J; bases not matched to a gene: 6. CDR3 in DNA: TGTGCCAGCAGCCTTACTAGCGGCAGCTCCTACAATGAGCAGTTCTTC. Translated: CASSLTSGSSYNEQFF.

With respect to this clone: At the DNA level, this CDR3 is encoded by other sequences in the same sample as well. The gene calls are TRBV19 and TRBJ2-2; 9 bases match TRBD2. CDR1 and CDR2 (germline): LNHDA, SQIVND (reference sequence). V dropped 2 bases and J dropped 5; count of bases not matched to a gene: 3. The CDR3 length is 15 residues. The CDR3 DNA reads TGTGCCAGTAGTATAAGGCTAGCGGGGACCGGGGAGCTGTTTTTT. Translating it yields CASSIRLAGTGELFF.

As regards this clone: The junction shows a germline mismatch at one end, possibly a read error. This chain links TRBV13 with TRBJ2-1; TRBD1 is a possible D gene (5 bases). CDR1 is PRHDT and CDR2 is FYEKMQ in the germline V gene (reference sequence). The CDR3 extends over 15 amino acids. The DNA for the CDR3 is TGTGCCAGCAGCTTCGGCAGGGTCTCCCACAATGAGCAGTTCTTC. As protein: CASSFGRVSHNEQFF.

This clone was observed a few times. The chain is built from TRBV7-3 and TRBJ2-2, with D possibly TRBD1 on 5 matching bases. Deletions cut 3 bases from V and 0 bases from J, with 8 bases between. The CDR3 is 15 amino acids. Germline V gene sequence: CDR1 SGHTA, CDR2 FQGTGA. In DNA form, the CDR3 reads TGTGCCAGCAGCTTCCAGGGCTCGAACACCGGGGAGCTGTTTTTT. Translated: CASSFQGSNTGELFF.

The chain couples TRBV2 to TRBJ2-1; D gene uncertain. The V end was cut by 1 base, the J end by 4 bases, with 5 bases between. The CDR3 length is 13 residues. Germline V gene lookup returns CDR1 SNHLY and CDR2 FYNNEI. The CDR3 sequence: CASSEVHYNEQFF. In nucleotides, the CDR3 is TGTGCCAGCAGTGAAGTACATTACAATGAGCAGTTCTTC.

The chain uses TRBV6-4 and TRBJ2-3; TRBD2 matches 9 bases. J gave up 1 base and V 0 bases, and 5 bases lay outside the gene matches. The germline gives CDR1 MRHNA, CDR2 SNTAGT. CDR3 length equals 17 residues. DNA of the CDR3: TGTGCCAGCAGTGACTCTAGCGGGGGTCCCGGCACAGATACGCAGTATTTT. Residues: CASSDSSGGPGTDTQYF.

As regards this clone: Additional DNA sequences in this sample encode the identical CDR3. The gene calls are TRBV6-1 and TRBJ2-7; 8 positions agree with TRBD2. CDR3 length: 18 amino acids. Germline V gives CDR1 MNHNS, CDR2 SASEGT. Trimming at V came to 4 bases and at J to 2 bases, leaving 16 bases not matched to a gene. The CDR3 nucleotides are TGTGCCAGCAGTGCCGGGACTGGGGGTCGGGGGGGACCCTACGAGCAGTACTTC. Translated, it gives CASSAGTGGRGGPYEQYF.

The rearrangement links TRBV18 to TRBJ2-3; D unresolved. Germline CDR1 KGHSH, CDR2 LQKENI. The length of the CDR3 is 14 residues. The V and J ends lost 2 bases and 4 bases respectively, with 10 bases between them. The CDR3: CASSPMFRADTQYF. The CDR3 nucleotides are TGTGCCAGCTCACCAATGTTTCGCGCAGATACGCAGTATTTT.

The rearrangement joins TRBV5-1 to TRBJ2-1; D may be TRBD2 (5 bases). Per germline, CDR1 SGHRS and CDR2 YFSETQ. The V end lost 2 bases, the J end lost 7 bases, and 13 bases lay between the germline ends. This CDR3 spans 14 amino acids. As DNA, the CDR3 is TGCGCCAGCAGCTTTACTAGGCCGTGGAATGAGCAGTTCTTC. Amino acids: CASSFTRPWNEQFF.

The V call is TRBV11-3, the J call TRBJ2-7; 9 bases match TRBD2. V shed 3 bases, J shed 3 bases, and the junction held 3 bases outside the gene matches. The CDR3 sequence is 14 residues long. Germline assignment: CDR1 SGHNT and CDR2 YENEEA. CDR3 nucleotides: TGTGCCAGCAGCTTTAGCGGGGGAGTCTACGAGCAGTACTTC. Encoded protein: CASSFSGGVYEQYF.

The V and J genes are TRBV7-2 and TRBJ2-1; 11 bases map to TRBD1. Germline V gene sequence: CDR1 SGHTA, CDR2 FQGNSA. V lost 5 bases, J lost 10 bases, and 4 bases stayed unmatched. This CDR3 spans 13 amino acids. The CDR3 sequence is CASSRTGGWEQFF. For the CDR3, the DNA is TGTGCCAGCAGCAGGACAGGGGGCTGGGAGCAGTTCTTC.

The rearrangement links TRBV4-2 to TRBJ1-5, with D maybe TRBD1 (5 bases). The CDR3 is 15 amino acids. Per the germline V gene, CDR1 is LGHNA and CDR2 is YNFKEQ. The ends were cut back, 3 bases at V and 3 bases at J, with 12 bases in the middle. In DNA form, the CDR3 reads TGTGCCAGCAGCCAGCAAACAGGTCCCAATCAGCCCCAGCATTTT. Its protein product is CASSQQTGPNQPQHF.

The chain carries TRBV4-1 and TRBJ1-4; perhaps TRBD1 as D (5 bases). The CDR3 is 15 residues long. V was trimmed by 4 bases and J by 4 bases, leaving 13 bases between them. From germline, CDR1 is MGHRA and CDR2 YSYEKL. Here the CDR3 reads CASSRGTGFNEKLFF. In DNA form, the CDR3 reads TGCGCCAGCAGCCGGGGGACTGGCTTTAATGAAAAACTGTTTTTT.

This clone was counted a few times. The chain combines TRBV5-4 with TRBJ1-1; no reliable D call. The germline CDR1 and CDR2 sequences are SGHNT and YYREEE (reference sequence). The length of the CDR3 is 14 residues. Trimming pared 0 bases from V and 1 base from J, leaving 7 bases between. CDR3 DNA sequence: TGTGCCAGCAGCTTGGGTGGAGGGAACACTGAAGCTTTCTTT. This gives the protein CASSLGGGNTEAFF.

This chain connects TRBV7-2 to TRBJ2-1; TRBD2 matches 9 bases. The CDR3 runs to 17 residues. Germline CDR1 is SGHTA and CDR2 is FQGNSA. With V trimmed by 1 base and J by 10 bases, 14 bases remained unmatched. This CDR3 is CASSLVGSSGATAEQFF. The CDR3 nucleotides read TGTGCCAGCAGCTTAGTGGGGTCTAGCGGGGCCACAGCGGAGCAGTTCTTC.

CDR3 residues: CASTRGASGQETQYF. In DNA, the CDR3 is TGCGCCAGCACCCGCGGGGCTAGCGGGCAAGAGACCCAGTACTTC. The chain recombines TRBV5-1 with TRBJ2-5, with 8 bases fitting TRBD2. J gave up 2 bases and V 6 bases, and 9 bases lay outside the gene matches. This CDR3 spans 15 amino acids. CDR1 and CDR2 from the germline V gene are SGHRS and YFSETQ.